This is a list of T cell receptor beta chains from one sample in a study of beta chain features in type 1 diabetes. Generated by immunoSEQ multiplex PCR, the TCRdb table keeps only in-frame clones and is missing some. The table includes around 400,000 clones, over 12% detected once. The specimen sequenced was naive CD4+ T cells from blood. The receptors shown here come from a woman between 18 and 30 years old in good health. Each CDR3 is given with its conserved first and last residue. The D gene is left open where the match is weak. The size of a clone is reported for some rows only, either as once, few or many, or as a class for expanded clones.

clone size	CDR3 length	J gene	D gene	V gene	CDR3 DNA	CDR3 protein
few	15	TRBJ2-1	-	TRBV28	TGTGCCAGCTTTCCTCCTCCAGGGGAGAACAATGAGCAGTTCTTC	CASFPPPGENNEQFF
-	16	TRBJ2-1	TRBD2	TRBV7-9	TGTGCCAGCAGGGGCGGTCGGCTAGCGGGAGGCCATGAGCAGTTCTTC	CASRGGRLAGGHEQFF
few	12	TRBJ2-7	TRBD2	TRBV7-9	TGTGCCAGCAGCGGGCTGACTAGCGGGACTTCCTTC	CASSGLTSGTSF
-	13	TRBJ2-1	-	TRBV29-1	TGCAGCGTTGATCAGATCGTCCTGGATGAGCAGTTCTTC	CSVDQIVLDEQFF
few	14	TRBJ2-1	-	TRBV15	TGTGCCACCGGGGGGCGGGAGTCCTACAATGAGCAGTTCTTC	CATGGRESYNEQFF
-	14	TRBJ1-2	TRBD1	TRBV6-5	TGTGCCAGCAGTGCGGACAGGGGGCCGGGTGGCTACACCTTC	CASSADRGPGGYTF
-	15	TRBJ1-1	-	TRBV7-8	TGTGCCAGCAGCCAGGTACAGGTTCGGGACACTGAAGCTTTCTTT	CASSQVQVRDTEAFF
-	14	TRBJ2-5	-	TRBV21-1	TGTGCCAGCAGCCTTAAACGGGAACAAGAGACCCAGTACTTC	CASSLKREQETQYF
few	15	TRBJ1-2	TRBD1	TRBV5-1	TGCGCCAGCAGCCTGAGGACAGGGGAGGACTATGGCTACACCTTC	CASSLRTGEDYGYTF
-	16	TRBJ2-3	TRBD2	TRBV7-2	TGTGCCAGCAGCTTAGTAGCGGGAGGAGGACCAGATACGCAGTATTTT	CASSLVAGGGPDTQYF
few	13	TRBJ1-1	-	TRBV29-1	TGCAGCGTGTTCATGACAGCGAACACTGAAGCTTTCTTT	CSVFMTANTEAFF
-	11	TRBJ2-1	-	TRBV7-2	TGTGCCAGCAGCGGGAGAGGTGAGCAGTTCTTC	CASSGRGEQFF
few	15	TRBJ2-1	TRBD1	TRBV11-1	TGTGCCAGCAGCCAACTGGGACAGGGGGGCGGTGAGCAGTTCTTC	CASSQLGQGGGEQFF
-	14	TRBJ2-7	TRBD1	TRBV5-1	TGCGCCAGCGGCCGGGACAGCAACTCCTACGAGCAGTACTTC	CASGRDSNSYEQYF
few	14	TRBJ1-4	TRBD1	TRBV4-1	TGCGCCAGCAGCAGGACAGGGTTTAATGAAAAACTGTTTTTT	CASSRTGFNEKLFF
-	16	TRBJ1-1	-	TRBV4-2	TGTGCCAGCAGCCAGGGGGGAAGGGGACTGAACACTGAAGCTTTCTTT	CASSQGGRGLNTEAFF
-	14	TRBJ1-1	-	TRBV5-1	TGCGCCAGCAGCTCGGCAGGGATGAACACTGAAGCTTTCTTT	CASSSAGMNTEAFF
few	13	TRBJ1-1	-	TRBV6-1	TGTGCCAGCAGTGAAAGCAGGGGCCTTGAAGCTTTCTTT	CASSESRGLEAFF
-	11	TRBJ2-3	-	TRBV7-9	TGTGCCAGCAGCGAGGAGGATACGCAGTATTTT	CASSEEDTQYF
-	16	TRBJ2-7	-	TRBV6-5	TGTGCCAGCAGTTACTCGAAGCATTTCCGTTCCTACGAGCAGTACTTC	CASSYSKHFRSYEQYF
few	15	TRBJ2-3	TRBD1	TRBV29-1	TGCAGCGTTGAAAGAGGGACAGGGATCACAGATACGCAGTATTTT	CSVERGTGITDTQYF
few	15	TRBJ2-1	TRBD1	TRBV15	TGTGCCACCAGCGGCGACAGGGGTTCCTACAATGAGCAGTTCTTC	CATSGDRGSYNEQFF
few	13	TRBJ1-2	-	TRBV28	TGTGCCAGCAGTTCTGGGTCAGGGTCTGGCTACACCTTC	CASSSGSGSGYTF
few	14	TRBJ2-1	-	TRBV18	TGTGCCAGCTCACCACCATCAGGGGTGGATGAGCAGTTCTTC	CASSPPSGVDEQFF
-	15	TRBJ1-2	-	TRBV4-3	TGCGCCAGCAGCCCCCTGCTTAGTGTTAACTATGGCTACACCTTC	CASSPLLSVNYGYTF
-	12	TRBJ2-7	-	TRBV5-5	TGTGCCAGCAGCTTGGCCTCTCGGGAGCAGTACTTC	CASSLASREQYF
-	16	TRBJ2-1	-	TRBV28	TGTGCCAGCAAACAGTCAGGGGCCCTAACCTACAATGAGCAGTTCTTC	CASKQSGALTYNEQFF
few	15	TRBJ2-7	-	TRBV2	TGTGCCAGCAGTGAAGCGCGAGGCGGCAACTACGAGCAGTACTTC	CASSEARGGNYEQYF
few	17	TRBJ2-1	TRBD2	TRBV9	TGTGCCAGCAGCTCCACGACTAGCGGGAGCTCCTACAATGAGCAGTTCTTC	CASSSTTSGSSYNEQFF
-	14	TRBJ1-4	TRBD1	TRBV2	TGTGCCAGCATTCCGGGACAGCCAAATGAAAAACTGTTTTTT	CASIPGQPNEKLFF
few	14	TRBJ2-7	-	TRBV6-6	TGTGCCAGCATCCACCGGGATTACTCCTACGAGCAGTACTTC	CASIHRDYSYEQYF
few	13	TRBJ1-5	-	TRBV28	TGTGCCAGCAGCCCAGGAGGGTACCAGCCCCAGCATTTT	CASSPGGYQPQHF
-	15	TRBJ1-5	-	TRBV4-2	TGTGCCAGCAGCCAAGATAGGGGGGGCGGACAGCCCCAGCATTTT	CASSQDRGGGQPQHF
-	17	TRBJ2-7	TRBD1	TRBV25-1	TGTGCCAGCAGTGTCAGGGGACAGGGGGCGCTTCGCTACGAGCAGTACTTC	CASSVRGQGALRYEQYF
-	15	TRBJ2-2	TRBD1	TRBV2	TGTGCCAGCAGTCGACAGGGTTCTGACACCGGGGAGCTGTTTTTT	CASSRQGSDTGELFF